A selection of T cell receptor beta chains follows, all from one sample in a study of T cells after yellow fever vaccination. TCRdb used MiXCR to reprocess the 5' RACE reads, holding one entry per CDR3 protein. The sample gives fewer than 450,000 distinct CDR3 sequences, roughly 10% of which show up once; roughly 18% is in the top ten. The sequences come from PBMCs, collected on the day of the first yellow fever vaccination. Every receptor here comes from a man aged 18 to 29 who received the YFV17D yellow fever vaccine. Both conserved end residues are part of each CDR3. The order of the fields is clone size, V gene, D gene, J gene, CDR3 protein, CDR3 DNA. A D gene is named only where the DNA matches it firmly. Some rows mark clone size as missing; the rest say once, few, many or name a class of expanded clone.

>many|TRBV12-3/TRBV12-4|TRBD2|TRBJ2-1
CASSLRLAEYNEQFF
TGTGCCAGCAGTTTAAGGCTAGCGGAGTACAATGAGCAGTTCTTC
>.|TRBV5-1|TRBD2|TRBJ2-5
CASSLAVQRGAETQYF
TGCGCCAGCAGCTTGGCTGTTCAGCGGGGGGCGGAGACCCAGTACTTC
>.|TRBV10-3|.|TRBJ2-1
CAISDLGRGGSEQFF
TGTGCCATCAGCGACCTGGGCAGGGGGGGAAGTGAGCAGTTCTTC
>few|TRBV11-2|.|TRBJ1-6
CASSAAQLSLLVSPLHF
TGTGCCAGCAGCGCAGCACAGTTGTCCCTCTTGGTTTCACCCCTCCACTTT
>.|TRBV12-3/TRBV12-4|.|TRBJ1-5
CASSPSDGLGQPQHF
TGTGCCAGCAGTCCCTCCGACGGGTTGGGACAGCCCCAGCATTTT
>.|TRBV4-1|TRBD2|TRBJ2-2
CASSQRGLAGTNTGELFF
TGCGCCAGCAGCCAGAGGGGGCTAGCGGGGACCAACACCGGGGAGCTGTTTTTT
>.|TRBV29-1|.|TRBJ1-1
CSVEGGTVTEAFF
TGCAGCGTTGAAGGGGGGACGGTCACTGAAGCTTTCTTT
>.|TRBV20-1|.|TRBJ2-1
CSARGWRVNNEQFF
TGCAGTGCTAGGGGGTGGAGGGTAAACAATGAGCAGTTCTTC
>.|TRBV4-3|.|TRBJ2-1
CASSQDWALYNEQFF
TGCGCCAGCAGCCAAGACTGGGCCCTCTACAATGAGCAGTTCTTC
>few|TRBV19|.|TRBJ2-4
CASSQGTFNIQYF
TGTGCCAGTTCGCAGGGAACATTTAACATTCAGTACTTC